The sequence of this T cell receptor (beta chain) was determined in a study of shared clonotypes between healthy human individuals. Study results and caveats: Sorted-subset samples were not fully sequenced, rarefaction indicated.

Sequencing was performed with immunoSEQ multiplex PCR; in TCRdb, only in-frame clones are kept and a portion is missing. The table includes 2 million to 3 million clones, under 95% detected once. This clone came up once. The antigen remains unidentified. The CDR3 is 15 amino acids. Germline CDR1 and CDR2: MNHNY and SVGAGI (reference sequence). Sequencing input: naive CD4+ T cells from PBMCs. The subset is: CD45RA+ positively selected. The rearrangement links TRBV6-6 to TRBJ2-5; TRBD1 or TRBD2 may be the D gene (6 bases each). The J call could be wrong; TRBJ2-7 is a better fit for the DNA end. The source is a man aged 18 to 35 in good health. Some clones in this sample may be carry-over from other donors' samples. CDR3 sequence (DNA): TGTGCCAGCAGTTACTATAGGGGGGACCCCTACGAGCAGTACTTC. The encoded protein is CASSYYRGDPYEQYF.